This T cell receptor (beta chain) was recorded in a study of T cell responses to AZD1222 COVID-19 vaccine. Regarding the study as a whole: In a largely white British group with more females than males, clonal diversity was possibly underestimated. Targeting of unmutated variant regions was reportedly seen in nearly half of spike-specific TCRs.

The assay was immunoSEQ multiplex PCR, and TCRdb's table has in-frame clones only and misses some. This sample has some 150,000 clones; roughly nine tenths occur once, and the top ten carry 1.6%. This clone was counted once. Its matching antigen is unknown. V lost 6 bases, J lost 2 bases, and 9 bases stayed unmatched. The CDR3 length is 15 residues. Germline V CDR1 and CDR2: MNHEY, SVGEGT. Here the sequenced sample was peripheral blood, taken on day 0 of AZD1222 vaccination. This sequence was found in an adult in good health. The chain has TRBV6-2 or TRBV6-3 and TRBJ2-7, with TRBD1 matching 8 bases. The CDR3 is CASSRDRPTTYEQYF. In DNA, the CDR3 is TGTGCCAGCAGCAGGGACAGGCCTACTACCTACGAGCAGTACTTC.